This T cell receptor beta chain was sequenced for a study of T cells in Graves' hyperthyroidism and ophthalmopathy. Study outcomes and limitations: The majority of expanded thyroid clonotypes above 0.001 also appeared in blood.

RNA transcripts gave rise to amplified TCR beta CDR3 regions. HTBI primers were used for first-round RT-PCR of the TCR CDR3. TCRdb independently ran MiXCR on the multiplex PCR reads; one entry per CDR3 protein. This table holds some 560,000 distinct CDR3 sequences, about a sixth found once. Over 18 months, lack of ophthalmopathy progression marked Graves' hyperthyroidism as stable. Patients were excluded for uncontrolled infection, other autoimmune disease, pregnancy or lactation. Source material for PBMCs was about 11 ml fresh peripheral blood. With regard to this clonotype: Its antigen is not known.

The sequence came from a woman in her 30s with Graves' hyperthyroidism. The source material was blood.

CDR3 in DNA: TGCAGTGCTAGAGATTTCCCCCCTGGAGTAGTAAGGACAGATACGCAGTATTTT. This codes for CSARDFPPGVVRTDTQYF. This chain uses TRBV20-1 with TRBJ2-3; no clear D gene. Trimming shortened V by 0 bases and J by 3 bases, and 22 bases separated the two germline ends. Per the germline V gene, CDR1 is DFQATT and CDR2 is SNEGSKA (reference sequence). The CDR3 contains 18 residues.